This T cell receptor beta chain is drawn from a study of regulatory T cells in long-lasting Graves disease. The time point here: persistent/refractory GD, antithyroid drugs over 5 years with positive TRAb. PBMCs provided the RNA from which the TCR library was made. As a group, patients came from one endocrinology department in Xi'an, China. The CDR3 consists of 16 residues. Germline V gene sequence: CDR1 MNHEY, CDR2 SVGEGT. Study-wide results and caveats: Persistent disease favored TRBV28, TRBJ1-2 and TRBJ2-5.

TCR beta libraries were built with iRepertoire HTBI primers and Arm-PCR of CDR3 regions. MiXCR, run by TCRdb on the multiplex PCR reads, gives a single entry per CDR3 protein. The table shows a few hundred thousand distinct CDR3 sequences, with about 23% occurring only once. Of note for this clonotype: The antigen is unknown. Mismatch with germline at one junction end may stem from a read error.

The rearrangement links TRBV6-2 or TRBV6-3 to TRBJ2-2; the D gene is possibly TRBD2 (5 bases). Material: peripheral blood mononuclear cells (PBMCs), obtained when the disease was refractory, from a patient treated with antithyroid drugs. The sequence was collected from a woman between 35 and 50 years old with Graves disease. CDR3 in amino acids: CANSRGRVANTGELFF. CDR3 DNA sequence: TGTGCCAACAGTCGTGGGCGGGTCGCGAACACCGGGGAGCTGTTTTTT.